What follows are 31 T cell receptor beta chains derived from one specimen sequenced in a study of tumor-infiltrating lymphocytes in oesophageal squamous cell carcinoma. TCRdb analysed the PCR reads with MiXCR anew, one entry per CDR3 protein. The table includes about 12,000 distinct CDR3 sequences, under 70% detected once. What was sequenced was esophageal tumor tissue. These receptor sequences come from a female donor with esophageal squamous cell carcinoma.

This clonotype was counted at least ten times. The chain joins TRBV7-9 to TRBJ2-3; D is perhaps TRBD1 or TRBD2 (5 bases each). V gave up 5 bases and J gave up 2 bases, with 14 bases separating them. The V gene's germline CDR1 is SEHNR and CDR2 FQNEAQ (reference sequence). The CDR3 runs to 15 residues. The CDR3 DNA sequence: TGTGCCAGCAGCCTCTTTCGGGGCTTCACAGATACGCAGTATTTT. Encoded protein: CASSLFRGFTDTQYF.

Concerning this clonotype itself: Being one base from a much bigger clone, this may be a read error. The chain has TRBV7-3 and TRBJ2-5; D perhaps matches TRBD2 (6 bases). The better agreement between TRBJ2-7 and the DNA end casts doubt on the J call. CDR3 length: 13 residues. In germline, CDR1 is SGHTA, CDR2 FQGTGA. CDR3 loop: CASTLDGEDEQYF. CDR3 bases: TGTGCCAGCACCTTGGACGGGGAGGACGAGCAGTACTTC.

This sequence joins TRBV7-2 and TRBJ2-7, with 9 bases fitting TRBD2. The CDR3 covers 15 residues. Germline CDR1 and CDR2: SGHTA and FQGNSA. V was pared by 1 base and J by 7 bases, with 8 bases of the junction left unmatched. CDR3 loop: CASSLVLAGYVEQYF. The DNA for the CDR3 is TGTGCCAGCAGCTTAGTCCTAGCGGGATATGTTGAGCAGTACTTC.

This clonotype was seen only a few times. This sequence joins TRBV28 and TRBJ2-3, with 9 bases fitting TRBD2. V trimming: 3 bases; J trimming: 3 bases; junction bases outside the gene matches: 1. Per the germline V gene, CDR1 is MDHEN and CDR2 is SYDVKM. The CDR3 length is 14 residues. CDR3 in amino acids: CASSFLAGTDTQYF. The DNA for the CDR3 is TGTGCCAGCAGTTTCCTAGCGGGAACAGATACGCAGTATTTT.

This CDR3 reads CSVPGLGTGELFF. Written as DNA, the CDR3 is TGCAGTGTCCCGGGACTAGGAACCGGGGAGCTGTTTTTT. The chain combines TRBV20-1 with TRBJ2-2, with 8 positions matching TRBD2. The CDR3 is 13 residues long. Trimming removed 7 bases from V and 5 bases from J; junction bases left unmatched: 6. In germline, CDR1 is DFQATT, CDR2 SNEGSKA (reference sequence).

This clonotype has a handful of counts. V usage is TRBV7-2 and J usage is TRBJ2-1; D remains unclear. The end of the DNA is better explained by TRBJ2-7, so the J call may be wrong. From germline, CDR1 is SGHTA and CDR2 FQGNSA. The CDR3 covers 14 residues. The DNA for the CDR3 is TGTGCCAGCAGCTTAGATGGCGGCACCTACGAGCAGTACTTC. Protein: CASSLDGGTYEQYF.

This clonotype was found many times. The V gene is TRBV28, the J gene TRBJ1-1; no reliable D call. The CDR3 loop spans 13 amino acids. V was cut by 2 bases and J by 0 bases, with 4 bases left in between. Per the germline V gene, CDR1 is MDHEN and CDR2 is SYDVKM. In nucleotides, the CDR3 is TGTGCCAGCAGTTTAGGTATGAACACTGAAGCTTTCTTT. Translated: CASSLGMNTEAFF.

V is TRBV7-3 and J is TRBJ1-2; D not resolved. CDR1 is SGHTA and CDR2 is FQGTGA in the germline V gene. Trimming removed 5 bases from V and 3 bases from J, with 13 bases in between. The CDR3 contains 14 residues. The CDR3 DNA sequence: TGTGCCAGCAGCCCGGGGATTACGGACTATGGCTACACCTTC. It specifies CASSPGITDYGYTF. Together with reference TRBV7-3 and TRBJ1-2, the CDR3 gives the full variable domain: GAGVSQTPSNKVTEKGKYVELRCDPISGHTALYWYRQSLGQGPEFLIYFQGTGAADDSGLPNDRFFAVRPEGSVSTLKIQRTERGDSAVYLCASSPGITDYGYTFGSGTRLTVV.

Worth noting for this clonotype: A read error may account for a junction end that differs from germline. The V call is TRBV5-3, the J call TRBJ2-7; tentatively, D is TRBD2 (5 bases). TRBV5-3 is filed as an ORF, its function uncertain. This CDR3 contains 16 residues. CDR3 coding DNA: TGTGCCAGCAGCTTGGAAGTCGGAGGCTTAACCTACGAGCAGTACTTC. Protein product: CASSLEVGGLTYEQYF.

This clonotype was detected only once. This CDR3 is missing its conserved last phenylalanine or tryptophan, likely due to a read error. It is unclear where the CDR3 begins or ends on the DNA, so no DNA is shown, and the CDR3 is as TCRdb lists it. V usage is TRBV7-9 and J usage is TRBJ2-3; TRBD2 reflects the table's D call only, with no check against the DNA. Ends included, the CDR3 has 15 residues. In germline, CDR1 is SEHNR, CDR2 FQNEAQ (reference sequence). CDR3 sequence reads: CASSPRAGETQYFGS.

The chain recombines TRBV6-8 with TRBJ2-5; D is undetermined. V lost 4 bases and J 0 bases, leaving 6 bases between the germline ends. Germline CDR1 and CDR2: MNHGY and SAAAGT. The CDR3 contains 13 residues. The CDR3 spells CASSFQYQETQYF. As DNA, the CDR3 is TGTGCCAGCAGTTTTCAATACCAAGAGACCCAGTACTTC.

The chain is built from TRBV7-2 and TRBJ2-6; D uncertain. CDR1 SGHTA and CDR2 FQGNSA come from the germline V gene. The CDR3 consists of 14 residues. The germline V and J ends were trimmed by 1 base and 4 bases, with 5 bases remaining between them. This chain's CDR3 is CASSLGQGANVLTF. DNA for the CDR3: TGTGCCAGCAGCTTAGGGCAGGGGGCCAACGTCCTGACTTTC.

The chain carries TRBV19 and TRBJ1-2; 9 bases are a match to TRBD2. The J call may not be correct, given that the DNA end is closer to TRBJ2-1. Per the germline V gene, CDR1 is LNHDA and CDR2 is SQIVND (reference sequence). The CDR3 length is 16 residues. CDR3 coding DNA: TGTGCCAGTAGTATGGAAGTAGCGGGAGTCGGGTATGAGCAGTTCTTC. It translates to CASSMEVAGVGYEQFF.

V is TRBV6-1 and J is TRBJ2-3; 8 bases are a match to TRBD1. The J call may be wrong; the DNA end is better matched by TRBJ2-5. CDR1 and CDR2 from the germline V gene are MNHNS and SASEGT. The CDR3 is 15 residues long. The CDR3 sequence: CASRTGQGLGETQYF. The DNA for the CDR3 is TGTGCCAGCAGGACCGGACAGGGCCTCGGAGAGACCCAGTACTTC.

Many counts were recorded for this clonotype. The V gene is TRBV10-3, the J gene TRBJ2-7; D is unresolved. The CDR3 is 12 residues long. The germline gives CDR1 ENHRY, CDR2 SYGVKD. The ends were cut back, 8 bases at V and 0 bases at J, with 8 bases in the middle. The DNA for the CDR3 is TGTGCCATCTCGGTGGACTCCTACGAGCAGTACTTC. Residues: CAISVDSYEQYF.

Sample share makes this clonotype medium-sized. The chain combines TRBV7-2 with TRBJ1-4; possibly TRBD1 for D (5 bases). Germline-derived CDR1 and CDR2 are SGHTA and FQGNSA. Trimming left V 1 base short and J 8 bases short, with 14 bases between. The CDR3 runs to 15 residues. The DNA for the CDR3 is TGTGCCAGCAGCTTAGAATTCAGGGTGGAGGAAAAACTGTTTTTT. It is translated as CASSLEFRVEEKLFF.

The V gene is TRBV6-8, the J gene TRBJ1-4; 7 positions agree with TRBD1. CDR1 is MNHGY, CDR2 SAAAGT, per germline. The CDR3 consists of 15 residues. The V segment lost 5 bases and the J segment 16 bases; nucleotides outside the gene matches: 19. In DNA, the CDR3 is TGTGCCAGCAGTAACCAACCGGGACAGCTCGCTCCTCCGTTTTTT. Its protein is CASSNQPGQLAPPFF.

The chain couples TRBV7-2 to TRBJ2-3; D is undetermined. V was cut by 4 bases and J by 3 bases, with 14 bases left in between. This CDR3 is 15 amino acids long. Germline V gene data show CDR1 as SGHTA and CDR2 as FQGNSA. CDR3 residues: CASSSQTFKTDTQYF. As DNA, the CDR3 is TGTGCCAGCAGCTCACAGACGTTCAAAACAGATACGCAGTATTTT.

The genes are TRBV7-6 and TRBJ2-1; D perhaps matches TRBD2 (5 bases). The DNA end is more similar to TRBJ2-7, so the J call may be wrong. The CDR3 runs 15 residues. Germline V lookup: CDR1 SGHVS, CDR2 FNYEAQ. This CDR3 is CASSLVPGSSYEQYF. For the CDR3, the DNA is TGTGCCAGCAGCTTAGTTCCGGGGAGTTCCTACGAGCAGTACTTC.

The chain combines TRBV7-2 with TRBJ2-3, with 8 positions matching TRBD2. Germline CDR1 is SGHTA and CDR2 is FQGNSA. V shed 5 bases, J shed 4 bases, and the junction held 8 bases outside the gene matches. The CDR3 runs 15 residues. This CDR3 reads CASSRLAGGADTQYF. CDR3 coding DNA: TGTGCCAGCAGCCGCCTGGCGGGAGGTGCAGATACGCAGTATTTT.

This clonotype was found a few times. The chain employs TRBV7-2 and TRBJ2-3, with a possible D match to TRBD1 (7 bases). The V end lost 2 bases, the J end lost 2 bases, and 14 bases lay between the germline ends. CDR3 size: 16 residues. Germline values: CDR1 SGHTA, CDR2 FQGNSA. In DNA form, the CDR3 reads TGTGCCAGCAGCTTAAGGCAGGGGGGCGACACAGATACGCAGTATTTT. Its protein is CASSLRQGGDTDTQYF.

The chain recombines TRBV11-2 with TRBJ2-5; possibly TRBD2 for D (6 bases). V was pared by 5 bases and J by 5 bases, with 21 bases between. CDR1 is SGHAT and CDR2 is FQNNGV in the germline V gene. This CDR3 has 16 amino acids. In DNA, the CDR3 is TGTGCCAGCAGCGACGTCGGTAGCGGAATCATTGAGACCCAGTACTTC. Amino acid sequence: CASSDVGSGIIETQYF.

This clonotype has ten or more counts. This is likely a read error, given that the CDR3 carries no conserved phenylalanine or tryptophan at its end. It is unclear where the CDR3 begins or ends on the DNA, so no DNA is shown, and the CDR3 is as TCRdb lists it. The CDR3: CASSLGGNYGYTFGS. V and J are TRBV7-2 and TRBJ2-7. The CDR3 is 15 amino acids long, termini counted. The germline V gene has CDR1 SGHTA and CDR2 FQGNSA.

Ten or more counts support this clonotype. This chain connects TRBV28 to TRBJ1-4; TRBD1 matches 7 bases. Unmatched junction bases numbered 7, after V lost 2 bases and J lost 7 bases. The CDR3 consists of 15 residues. Per germline, CDR1 MDHEN and CDR2 SYDVKM. CDR3 sequence (DNA): TGTGCCAGCAGTTTAGTAGACAGGGTCGGTGAAAAACTGTTTTTT. Protein: CASSLVDRVGEKLFF.

This clonotype has a handful of counts. This sequence joins TRBV7-8 and TRBJ2-3; D is uncertain. Germline V gene data show CDR1 as SGHVS and CDR2 as FQNEAQ. This CDR3 region has 13 residues. Trimming removed 5 bases at V and 7 bases at J, with 13 bases between. The CDR3 protein is CASSADREYTQYF. The DNA of the CDR3 is TGTGCCAGCAGCGCGGATAGGGAATATACGCAGTATTTT.

CDR3: CASSWTSGVNEQFF. CDR3 nucleotide sequence: TGTGCCAGCAGCTGGACTAGCGGAGTCAATGAGCAGTTCTTC. The chain has TRBV12-3 or TRBV12-4 and TRBJ2-1, with 10 bases that match TRBD2. V gave up 6 bases and J gave up 6 bases; unmatched junction bases: 5. The length of the CDR3 is 14 residues.

A word on this clonotype: The conserved phenylalanine or tryptophan normally closing the CDR3 is absent here, so this likely arose from a read error. No DNA is shown, since the ends of the CDR3 on it are uncertain; the CDR3 is the one TCRdb lists. This CDR3 is CASSELKQGARGYTFGS. The V gene is TRBV6-1, the J gene TRBJ2-7; no DNA check was done on the table's D call, TRBD1. The CDR3 comprises 17 residues, both ends counted. Germline V gene data show CDR1 as MNHNS and CDR2 as SASEGT.

The genes are TRBV28 and TRBJ2-5, with D maybe TRBD2 (5 bases). In germline, CDR1 is MDHEN, CDR2 SYDVKM. The CDR3 loop spans 13 amino acids. V was cut by 4 bases and J by 1 base, with 7 bases left in between. The CDR3 DNA reads as TGTGCCAGCAGTTCGGGATCCCAAGAGACCCAGTACTTC. As protein: CASSSGSQETQYF.

The chain carries TRBV6-5 and TRBJ1-2, with a weak D call TRBD1 (5 bases). CDR3 length: 13 amino acids. Germline lookup yields CDR1 MNHEY and CDR2 SVGAGI. V lost 5 bases, J lost 8 bases, and 15 bases lay in between. CDR3 sequence: CASSEAGAGGYTF. In nucleotides, the CDR3 is TGTGCCAGCAGTGAAGCCGGGGCGGGCGGCTACACCTTC.

The rearrangement links TRBV10-3 to TRBJ2-3; 7 bases fit TRBD2. The DNA end is a closer match to TRBJ2-7, so the J assignment may be wrong. The CDR3 runs to 15 residues. CDR1 and CDR2 (germline): ENHRY, SYGVKD. CDR3 loop: CATSGPAGPSYEQYF. The CDR3 nucleotides read TGTGCCACCAGCGGGCCAGCGGGGCCCTCCTACGAGCAGTACTTC.

This clonotype was counted many times. This rearrangement joins TRBV19 to TRBJ2-2, with a weak D call TRBD1 (6 bases). This CDR3 contains 16 residues. V lost 4 bases and J lost 2, with 14 bases in between. Germline V CDR1 and CDR2: LNHDA, SQIVND (reference sequence). CDR3 sequence (DNA): TGTGCCAGTAGTACCGGGACATATTCTAACACCGGGGAGCTGTTTTTT. It encodes CASSTGTYSNTGELFF.